The next 4 T cell receptor beta chains were all read from a single sample in a study of cytomegalovirus exposure and HLA in healthy donors. Researchers ran the PCR with 60 Vbeta and 13 Jbeta primers. Produced via immunoSEQ multiplex PCR; TCRdb's table is partial and in-frame only. This table has some 140,000 clones, roughly 80% appearing once. Sequenced sample: PBMCs. All receptors derive from a man younger than 45 in good health and CMV-seropositive.

The V call is TRBV19, the J call TRBJ1-5, with unresolved D. The V end was cut by 3 bases, the J end by 4 bases, with 10 bases between. Germline CDR1 LNHDA, CDR2 SQIVND (reference sequence). CDR3 length: 14 amino acids. CDR3 in amino acids: CASSIGMPNQPQHF. The CDR3 DNA reads as TGTGCCAGTAGTATCGGGATGCCGAATCAGCCCCAGCATTTT.

The chain uses TRBV5-8 and TRBJ1-5; TRBD1 matches at 7 bases. The CDR3 runs 15 residues. The germline CDR1 and CDR2 sequences are SGHTS and YDEGEE. With V trimmed by 0 bases and J by 9 bases, 9 bases remained unmatched. CDR3 nucleotide sequence: TGTGCCAGCAGCTTGGTGGGACAGACTTTTTCGCCCCAGCATTTT. Translating it yields CASSLVGQTFSPQHF.

The rearrangement links TRBV9 to TRBJ2-3; possibly TRBD2 for D (5 bases). The length of the CDR3 is 14 residues. Looked up from germline, CDR1 is SGDLS and CDR2 is YYNGEE. Trimming removed 0 bases from V and 5 bases from J, with 10 bases in between. The CDR3 protein is CASSVGIAGDTQYF. The CDR3 region has the DNA TGTGCCAGCAGCGTAGGAATCGCGGGAGATACGCAGTATTTT.

The chain employs TRBV11-2 and TRBJ1-1; D is possibly TRBD1 (5 bases). The V end was cut by 2 bases, the J end by 6 bases, with 10 bases between. The CDR3 contains 13 residues. Germline V gives CDR1 SGHAT, CDR2 FQNNGV. The CDR3 DNA reads TGTGCCAGCAGCTTACAGGGAGGCGCTGAAGCTTTCTTT. This encodes CASSLQGGAEAFF.